The present entry profiles one T cell receptor beta chain with its context. The sample belongs to a study of blood T cell repertoires in COVID-19. Study at large: PBMCs, B-cell-depleted T cells, or T cells provided the cDNA or gDNA that made up the material.

Data came from immunoSEQ multiplex PCR; TCRdb stores just in-frame clones and leaves some out. The sample has a few hundred thousand clones; more than 70% are singletons. The CDR3 loop spans 17 amino acids. CDR1 is MGHRA, CDR2 YSYEKL, per germline. V was trimmed by 4 bases and J by 2 bases, leaving 20 bases between them. What was sequenced was peripheral blood. This receptor was identified in a man aged 40-55 years with acute or convalescent COVID-19. The rearrangement uses TRBV4-1 and TRBJ1-2, with D perhaps matching TRBD1 (6 bases). The CDR3 DNA reads as TGCGCCAGCAGCCCAGGTAGGGCCAGGGGTGTCAACTATGGCTACACCTTC. Translated, it gives CASSPGRARGVNYGYTF.